Here is one TCR beta chain with its context. Its matching antigen is unknown. Time point described: blood 2 weeks post-SBRT. Treatment of the sample: 15 Gy SBRT to primary tumor, nephrectomy 4 weeks later. The V end lost 4 bases, the J end lost 2 bases, and 10 bases lay between the germline ends. Per germline, CDR1 LNHDA and CDR2 SQIVND (reference sequence). This CDR3 is built from 14 residues. The assay was immunoSEQ multiplex PCR, and TCRdb's table has in-frame clones only and misses some. The profile covers more than 150,000 clones, with roughly 87% appearing a single time and under 15% taken by the ten largest. This sample is part of a study of radiation and T cells in renal cell carcinoma. Whole-study findings and limits: In blood, top tumor clones expanded by 2 weeks, shrinking by 4.

This sequence joins TRBV19 and TRBJ2-3, with D tentatively TRBD2 (5 bases). The clonotype comes from a woman aged 45-65 years with renal cell carcinoma. The input for sequencing was blood, taken from a patient whose treatment included radiotherapy and nephrectomy. Here the CDR3 reads CASSTGLFTDTQYF. Written as DNA, the CDR3 is TGTGCCAGTAGTACCGGACTTTTCACAGATACGCAGTATTTT.